This T cell receptor (beta chain) emerged from a study of cytomegalovirus exposure and HLA in healthy donors. 60 Vbeta and 13 Jbeta primers were used in PCR. This table comes from immunoSEQ multiplex PCR, and its TCRdb copy is limited to in-frame clones, with some not included. The sample has about 160,000 clones, over 60% seen once. This CDR3 is 15 amino acids long. The germline CDR1 and CDR2 sequences are LGHNA and YNFKEQ. V gave up 6 bases and J gave up 4 bases; unmatched junction bases: 9. The chain carries TRBV4-2 and TRBJ1-1; 9 nucleotides align to TRBD1. The source material was PBMCs. The receptor was isolated from a woman in her thirties in good health and CMV-seronegative. CDR3 region: CASRHSTGGSTEAFF. The CDR3 bases are TGTGCCAGCAGACATTCGACAGGGGGGAGCACTGAAGCTTTCTTT.